The text below deals with one T cell receptor (beta chain). Its antigen is as yet unknown. This sample is part of a study of T cells in tumors after PD-1 blockade. Study-wide results and limits: Most post-therapy expanded exhausted CD8+ clones were new, undetected before treatment. Approximately 41% of tumor TCR clonotypes were also found in blood.

After removal of 7 bases from V and 12 bases from J, the junction contained 11 bases not matched to a gene. Germline values: CDR1 MNHNY, CDR2 SVGAGI (reference sequence). This CDR3 is built from 12 residues. Data came from immunoSEQ multiplex PCR; TCRdb stores just in-frame clones and leaves some out. The top ten clones hold about 30% of a sample with 13,000 to 15,000 clones, less than 75% of them seen once. The sequences come from tumor tissue, collected after anti-PD-1 treatment. This sequence originates from a human donor with cutaneous squamous cell carcinoma. This chain connects TRBV6-6 to TRBJ1-1; TRBD1 agrees at 7 bases. CDR3 bases: TGTGCCAGCACTCCGGGACAGCGCAAAACTTTCTTT. Its protein product is CASTPGQRKTFF.